Given below is one TCR beta chain in context. What it binds is unknown. V gave up 0 bases and J gave up 3 bases, with 3 bases separating them. CDR3 length: 12 residues. Germline CDR1 reads LNHNV; CDR2 reads YYDKDF (reference sequence). Libraries were prepared by immunoSEQ multiplex PCR; TCRdb keeps only in-frame clonotypes and omits some of them. The profile shows fewer than 200,000 clones, approximately 92% of them singletons. This record belongs to a study of T cell responses to AZD1222 COVID-19 vaccine. The study's findings and limits: Spike-wide coverage was observed for vaccine-associated CD4 TCRs, with dominant responses at 160-218 and 743-854. The donor group comprised mostly white British people and more females; the analysis possibly underestimated clonal diversity. Sampling that yielded the repertoires occurred only after the peak T cell response. Spike-specific TCR breadth and depth rose after two AZD1222 doses.

This sequence joins TRBV15 and TRBJ2-7; D remains unclear. The source was peripheral blood, collected on day 0 of AZD1222 vaccination. This sequence was found in an adult in good health. The CDR3 sequence: CATSRDNYEQYF. The CDR3 DNA follows: TGTGCCACCAGCAGAGACAACTACGAGCAGTACTTC.